The present T cell receptor (beta chain) was sequenced within a study of blood T cell repertoires in COVID-19. Whole-study context: Sources were T cells, B-cell-depleted T cells, or PBMCs; the material itself was cDNA or gDNA.

Authors' processing steps: Reference gene primer amplification gave nucleated cell count estimates. Clones were sequenced by immunoSEQ multiplex PCR, and TCRdb holds only the in-frame ones, with some missing. From that table come the V and J calls and clone size; the DNA was used to work out D and trimming. Among a few hundred thousand clones, approximately 90% were seen once, and the ten largest hold around 6.8%. Patients at the Seattle site were enrolled during active infection and followed longitudinally. Deletions cut 4 bases from V and 2 bases from J, with 8 bases between. The CDR3 runs 14 residues. Germline lookup yields CDR1 LGHNA and CDR2 YSLEER.

This receptor was taken from a woman aged 30 to 39 with COVID-19, enrolled during active disease. The specimen was peripheral blood. J is TRBJ2-2 and V is TRBV4-3; D remains ambiguous. CDR3 sequence reads: CASSPILNTGELFF. CDR3 nucleotide sequence: TGCGCCAGCAGCCCCATACTCAACACCGGGGAGCTGTTTTTT.